These T cell receptor beta chains were read from a single sample in a study of blood T cell repertoires in COVID-19. Assay used: immunoSEQ multiplex PCR; TCRdb lists only in-frame clones, some missing. The sample holds about 200,000 clones, about 90% seen once. Material: peripheral blood. The receptors originated from a man in his 60s with COVID-19, enrolled during active disease. Both conserved end residues are part of each CDR3. D genes are given only for firm matches. Expanded clones get a size class; other rows say once, few or many, or leave the size out.

j_call,clone_size,v_call,d_call,cdr3_aa,cdr3_nt
TRBJ1-4,.,TRBV18,.,CASSSYQGSTNEKLFF,TGTGCCAGCTCATCCTACCAGGGTTCCACTAATGAAAAACTGTTTTTT
TRBJ1-1,.,TRBV27,.,CASSLGWGYEAFF,TGTGCCAGCAGTTTAGGATGGGGCTATGAAGCTTTCTTT
TRBJ1-4,.,TRBV7-2,.,CASSLGGPPRVFEKLFF,TGTGCCAGCAGCTTAGGAGGGCCTCCCCGGGTATTTGAAAAACTGTTTTTT
TRBJ2-7,.,TRBV24-1,.,CATSDSRGYEQYF,TGTGCCACCAGTGATTCTCGGGGTTACGAGCAGTACTTC
TRBJ2-7,.,TRBV5-4,TRBD2,CASSPRGNSALHYEQYF,TGTGCCAGCAGCCCGCGGGGGAACTCCGCACTACACTACGAGCAGTACTTC
TRBJ1-2,.,TRBV11-2,.,CASTSLGQGLGYTF,TGTGCCAGCACCAGCTTAGGGCAGGGACTTGGCTACACCTTC
TRBJ2-5,.,TRBV6-6,TRBD2,CASSQAGGRETQYF,TGTGCCAGCAGTCAAGCGGGGGGCCGCGAGACCCAGTACTTC
TRBJ1-2,.,TRBV29-1,.,CSVEGTTNYGYTF,TGCAGCGTTGAGGGTACTACTAACTATGGCTACACCTTC
TRBJ2-3,.,TRBV9,TRBD2,CASSSAEVAGGTTDTQYF,TGTGCCAGCAGCTCAGCGGAGGTAGCGGGGGGCACTACAGATACGCAGTATTTT
TRBJ2-1,.,TRBV5-1,.,CASSVSLSSYNEQFF,TGCGCCAGCAGCGTCTCACTGAGCTCCTACAATGAGCAGTTCTTC
TRBJ2-2,few,TRBV19,TRBD1,CASTLDRRSGELFF,TGTGCCAGTACCTTGGACAGGCGAAGCGGGGAGCTGTTTTTT
TRBJ2-1,.,TRBV11-1,TRBD1,CANNRGPTRYNEQFF,TGTGCCAACAACAGGGGGCCTACCCGATACAATGAGCAGTTCTTC
TRBJ2-5,.,TRBV6-6,TRBD2,CASSPRTRAETQYF,TGTGCCAGCAGCCCTAGGACTAGAGCTGAGACCCAGTACTTC
TRBJ2-6,.,TRBV30,TRBD1,CAWSPGQGSGANVLTF,TGTGCCTGGAGCCCGGGACAGGGCTCTGGGGCCAACGTCCTGACTTTC
TRBJ2-1,.,TRBV7-5,.,CARSAGIAGDEQFF,TGTGCCAGAAGCGCCGGGATAGCGGGAGATGAGCAGTTCTTC
TRBJ2-2,.,TRBV28,TRBD1,CASRLPGGDTGELFF,TGTGCCAGCAGGCTACCAGGGGGCGACACCGGGGAGCTGTTTTTT
TRBJ1-6,.,TRBV2,.,CASSEQGPGGGLHF,TGTGCCAGCAGTGAGCAGGGACCTGGGGGGGGCCTCCACTTT
TRBJ2-7,.,TRBV27,TRBD1,CASSLSRIDRVLSYEQYF,TGTGCCAGCAGTTTATCGCGGATCGACAGGGTTTTGTCCTACGAGCAGTACTTC
TRBJ1-5,few,TRBV19,.,CASSSAGNQPQHF,TGTGCCAGTAGTTCCGCGGGCAATCAGCCCCAGCATTTT
TRBJ2-1,.,TRBV25-1,TRBD2,CASSEGRTSLDEQFF,TGTGCCAGCAGTGAAGGGAGGACTAGCCTCGATGAGCAGTTCTTC
TRBJ1-3,once,TRBV7-2,.,CASSLAEGQGVRFSGNTIYF,TGTGCCAGCAGCTTAGCGGAAGGCCAGGGCGTAAGATTCTCTGGAAACACCATATATTTT